Shown below are 10 T cell receptor beta chains from a single sample sequenced in a study of cytomegalovirus exposure and HLA in healthy donors. TCRdb's table, derived via immunoSEQ multiplex PCR, lists solely in-frame clones and lacks some. The sample yields 190,000 or so clones, more than 65% seen once. Sequenced material: PBMCs. The receptors derive from a woman aged 18-35 years in good health and CMV-seropositive.

V and J are TRBV18 and TRBJ2-1; 8 positions match TRBD1. This CDR3 comprises 17 residues. Germline CDR1 reads KGHSH; CDR2 reads LQKENI. J gave up 0 bases and V 3 bases, and 7 bases lay outside the gene matches. The CDR3 region has the DNA TGTGCCAGCTCACCCCTCTGGACAGGGAGCTCCTACAATGAGCAGTTCTTC. This gives the protein CASSPLWTGSSYNEQFF.

This chain connects TRBV4-1 to TRBJ1-1; 7 nucleotides match TRBD1. V lost 7 bases, J lost 5 bases, and 16 bases stayed unmatched. The germline gives CDR1 MGHRA, CDR2 YSYEKL. The CDR3 length is 16 residues. The chain's CDR3 is CASTPSQGGISTEAFF. In nucleotides, the CDR3 is TGCGCCAGCACACCGAGTCAGGGGGGAATTTCAACTGAAGCTTTCTTT.

This rearrangement joins TRBV6-5 to TRBJ2-3; 7 bases match TRBD1. Germline lookup yields CDR1 MNHEY and CDR2 SVGAGI. V lost 8 bases to trimming and J lost 4 bases; unmatched junction nucleotides: 12. CDR3 size: 15 residues. This chain's CDR3 is CASGPPGQKADTQYF. The CDR3 DNA follows: TGTGCCAGCGGACCCCCGGGACAGAAGGCAGATACGCAGTATTTT.

Only one count was recorded for this clone. The rearrangement joins TRBV5-8 to TRBJ2-1; D is uncertain. CDR3 length: 17 amino acids. Germline lookup yields CDR1 SGHTS and CDR2 YDEGEE. V was shortened by 0 bases and J by 0 bases, with 13 bases between the two germline ends. The CDR3 loop is CASSLVRSRSSYNEQFF. CDR3 nucleotide sequence: TGTGCCAGCAGCTTGGTTCGGTCGCGGAGCTCCTACAATGAGCAGTTCTTC.

The DNA of the CDR3 is TGTGCCAGTAGCCTCAACGGGGGTCTGATCTCCTACGAGCAGTACTTC. Its translation is CASSLNGGLISYEQYF. The chain is built from TRBV19 and TRBJ2-7, with D perhaps matching TRBD2 (6 bases). The CDR3 is 16 residues long. CDR1 and CDR2 (germline): LNHDA, SQIVND (reference sequence). Trimming took off 6 bases at V and 0 bases at J, with 18 bases between the two ends. The variable domain in full, completed from reference TRBV19 and TRBJ2-7, reads DGGITQSPKYLFRKEGQNVTLSCEQNLNHDAMYWYRQDPGQGLRLIYYSQIVNDFQKGDIAEGYSVSREKKESFPLTVTSAQKNPTAFYLCASSLNGGLISYEQYFGPGTRLTVT.

The chain uses TRBV10-3 and TRBJ1-2; 11 nucleotides line up with TRBD1. V was pared by 7 bases and J by 5 bases, with 6 bases of the junction left unmatched. The CDR3 sequence is 14 residues long. CDR1 and CDR2 from the germline V gene are ENHRY and SYGVKD. The CDR3 spells CAINPGQGVYGYTF. CDR3 DNA: TGTGCCATCAATCCGGGACAGGGGGTTTATGGCTACACCTTC.

CDR3 in DNA: TGTGCCACATCCAGGGGTAGCTATGGCTACACCTTC. Its translation: CATSRGSYGYTF. The genes are TRBV6-1 and TRBJ1-2; D possibly corresponds to TRBD1 (6 bases). The V end lost 10 bases, the J end lost 4 bases, and 13 bases lay between the germline ends. Germline lookup yields CDR1 MNHNS and CDR2 SASEGT. This CDR3 region has 12 residues.

The chain recombines TRBV4-1 with TRBJ2-2, with TRBD1 identical over 8 bases. This CDR3 is built from 15 residues. The germline V gene encodes CDR1 MGHRA and CDR2 YSYEKL. The junction had 5 bases not matched to a gene; V was cut back by 4 bases and J by 4 bases. Here the CDR3 reads CASSPGQGGTGELFF. Here the CDR3 DNA reads TGCGCCAGCAGCCCTGGACAGGGTGGCACCGGGGAGCTGTTTTTT.

The chain combines TRBV28 with TRBJ2-7; D perhaps matches TRBD1 (6 bases). V was clipped by 2 bases and J by 5 bases, with 13 bases between them. This CDR3 has 14 amino acids. Per the germline V gene, CDR1 is MDHEN and CDR2 is SYDVKM. CDR3: CASSLIQGQHEQYF. CDR3 sequence (DNA): TGTGCCAGCAGTTTAATACAGGGTCAACACGAGCAGTACTTC.

This chain joins TRBV4-3 and TRBJ2-1; D is possibly TRBD2 (5 bases). Trimming pared 3 bases from V and 0 bases from J, leaving 15 bases between. The CDR3 has 17 residues. From germline, CDR1 is LGHNA and CDR2 YSLEER. The CDR3 here is CASSQEARQSSYNEQFF. CDR3 sequence (DNA): TGCGCCAGCAGCCAGGAGGCGAGGCAAAGCTCCTACAATGAGCAGTTCTTC.